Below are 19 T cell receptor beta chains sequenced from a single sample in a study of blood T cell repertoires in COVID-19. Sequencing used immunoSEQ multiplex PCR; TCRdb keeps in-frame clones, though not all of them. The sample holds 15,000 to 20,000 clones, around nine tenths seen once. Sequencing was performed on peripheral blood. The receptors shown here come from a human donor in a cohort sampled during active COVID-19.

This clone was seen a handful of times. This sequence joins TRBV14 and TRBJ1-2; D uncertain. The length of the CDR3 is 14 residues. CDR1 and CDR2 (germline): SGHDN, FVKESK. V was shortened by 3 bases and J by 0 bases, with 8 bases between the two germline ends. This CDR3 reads CASSQSPSNYGYTF. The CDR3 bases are TGTGCCAGCAGCCAGTCCCCTTCTAACTATGGCTACACCTTC.

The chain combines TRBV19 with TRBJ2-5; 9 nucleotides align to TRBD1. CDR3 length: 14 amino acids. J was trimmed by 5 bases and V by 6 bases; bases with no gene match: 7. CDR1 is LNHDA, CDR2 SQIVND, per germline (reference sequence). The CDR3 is CASRPTGGRETQYF. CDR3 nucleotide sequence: TGTGCCAGTAGACCTACAGGGGGCAGGGAGACCCAGTACTTC.

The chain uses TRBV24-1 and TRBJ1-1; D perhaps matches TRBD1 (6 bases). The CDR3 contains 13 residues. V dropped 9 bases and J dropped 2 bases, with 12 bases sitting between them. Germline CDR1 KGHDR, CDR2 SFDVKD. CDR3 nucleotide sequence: TGTGCCACCCCACAGGGAAATAACACTGAAGCTTTCTTT. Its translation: CATPQGNNTEAFF.

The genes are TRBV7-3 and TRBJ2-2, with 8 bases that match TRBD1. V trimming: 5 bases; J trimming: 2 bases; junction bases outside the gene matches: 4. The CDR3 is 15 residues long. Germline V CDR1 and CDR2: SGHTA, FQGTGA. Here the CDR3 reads CASSSGQGNTGELFF. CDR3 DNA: TGTGCCAGCAGCAGTGGACAGGGTAACACCGGGGAGCTGTTTTTT.

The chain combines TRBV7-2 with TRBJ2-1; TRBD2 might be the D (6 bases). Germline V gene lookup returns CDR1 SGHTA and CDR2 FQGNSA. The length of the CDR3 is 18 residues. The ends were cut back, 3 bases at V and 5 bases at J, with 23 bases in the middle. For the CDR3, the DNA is TGTGCCAGCAGCTTCCCTGTAGCGGCTAGCTCGACCAACAATGAGCAGTTCTTC. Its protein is CASSFPVAASSTNNEQFF.

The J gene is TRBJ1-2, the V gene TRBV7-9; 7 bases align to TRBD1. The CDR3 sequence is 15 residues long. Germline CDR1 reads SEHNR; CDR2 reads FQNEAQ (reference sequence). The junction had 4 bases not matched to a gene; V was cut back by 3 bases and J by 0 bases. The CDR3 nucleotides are TGTGCCAGCAGCTTCTCCCAGGGGGCTAACTATGGCTACACCTTC. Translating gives CASSFSQGANYGYTF. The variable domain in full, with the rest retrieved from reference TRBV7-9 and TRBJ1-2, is DTGVSQNPRHKITKRGQNVTFRCDPISEHNRLYWYRQTLGQGPEFLTYFQNEAQLEKSRLLSDRFSAERPKGSFSTLEIQRTEQGDSAMYLCASSFSQGANYGYTFGSGTRLTVV.

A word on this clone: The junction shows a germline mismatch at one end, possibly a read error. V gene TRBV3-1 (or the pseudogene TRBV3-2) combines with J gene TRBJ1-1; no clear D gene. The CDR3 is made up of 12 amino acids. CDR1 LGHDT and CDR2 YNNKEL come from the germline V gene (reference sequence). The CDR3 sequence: CASSQANSEAFF. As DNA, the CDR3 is TGTGCCAGCAGCCAAGCAAACAGTGAAGCTTTCTTT.

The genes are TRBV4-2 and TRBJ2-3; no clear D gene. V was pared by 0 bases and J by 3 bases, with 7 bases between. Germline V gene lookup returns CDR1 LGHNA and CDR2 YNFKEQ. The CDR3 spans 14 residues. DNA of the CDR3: TGTGCCAGCAGCCAAGACACTAAGACAGATACGCAGTATTTT. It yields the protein CASSQDTKTDTQYF.

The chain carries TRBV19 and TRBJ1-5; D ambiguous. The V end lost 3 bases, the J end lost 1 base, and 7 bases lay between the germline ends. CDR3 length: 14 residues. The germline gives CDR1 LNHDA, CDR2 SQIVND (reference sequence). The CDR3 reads CASSMIQSNQPQHF. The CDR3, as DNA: TGTGCCAGTAGTATGATACAGAGCAATCAGCCCCAGCATTTT.

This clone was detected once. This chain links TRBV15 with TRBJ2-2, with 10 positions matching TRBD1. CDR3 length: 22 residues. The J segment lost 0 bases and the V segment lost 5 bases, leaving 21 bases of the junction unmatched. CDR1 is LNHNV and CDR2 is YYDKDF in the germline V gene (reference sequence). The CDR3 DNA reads TGTGCCACCAGCGGCAATGGGACAGGGGCCGAACTCCTTAACCCGAACACCGGGGAGCTGTTTTTT. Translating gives CATSGNGTGAELLNPNTGELFF.

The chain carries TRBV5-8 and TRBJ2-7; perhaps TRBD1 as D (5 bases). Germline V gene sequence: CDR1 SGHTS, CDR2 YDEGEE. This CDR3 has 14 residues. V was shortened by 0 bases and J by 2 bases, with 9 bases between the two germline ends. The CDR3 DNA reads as TGTGCCAGCAGCTTGGGAGACAGCACCTACGAGCAGTACTTC. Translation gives CASSLGDSTYEQYF.

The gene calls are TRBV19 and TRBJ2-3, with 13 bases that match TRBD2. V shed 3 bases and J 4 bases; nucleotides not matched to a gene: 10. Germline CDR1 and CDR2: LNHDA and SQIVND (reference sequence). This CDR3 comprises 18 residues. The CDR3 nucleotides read TGTGCCAGTAGTATTCCCGGGACTAGCGGGGACGTCGCAGATACGCAGTATTTT. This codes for CASSIPGTSGDVADTQYF.

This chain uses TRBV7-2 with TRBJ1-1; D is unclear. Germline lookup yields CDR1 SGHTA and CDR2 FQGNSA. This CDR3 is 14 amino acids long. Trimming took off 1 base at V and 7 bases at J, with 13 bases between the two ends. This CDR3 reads CASSLGPVEGEAFF. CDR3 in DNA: TGTGCCAGCAGCTTAGGACCAGTTGAGGGTGAAGCTTTCTTT.

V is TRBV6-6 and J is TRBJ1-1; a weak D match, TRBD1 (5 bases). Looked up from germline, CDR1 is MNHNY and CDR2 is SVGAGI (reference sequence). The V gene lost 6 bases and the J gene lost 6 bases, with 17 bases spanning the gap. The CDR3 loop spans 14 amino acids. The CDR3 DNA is TGTGCCAGCAGCGGGGGGGGTACTTATTCTGAAGCTTTCTTT. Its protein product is CASSGGGTYSEAFF.

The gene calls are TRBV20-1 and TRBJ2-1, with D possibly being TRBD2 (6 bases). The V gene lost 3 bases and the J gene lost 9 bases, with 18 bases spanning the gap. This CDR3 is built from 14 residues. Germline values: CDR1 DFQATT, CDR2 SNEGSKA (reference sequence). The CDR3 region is CSASPLRGLREQFF. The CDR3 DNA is TGCAGTGCTAGTCCCTTGCGGGGACTCCGTGAGCAGTTCTTC.

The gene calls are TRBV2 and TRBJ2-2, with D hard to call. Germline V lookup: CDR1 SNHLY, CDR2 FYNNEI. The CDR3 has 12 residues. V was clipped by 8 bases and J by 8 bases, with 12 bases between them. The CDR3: CASFRLIGELFF. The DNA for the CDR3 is TGTGCCAGCTTCCGACTCATAGGGGAGCTGTTTTTT.

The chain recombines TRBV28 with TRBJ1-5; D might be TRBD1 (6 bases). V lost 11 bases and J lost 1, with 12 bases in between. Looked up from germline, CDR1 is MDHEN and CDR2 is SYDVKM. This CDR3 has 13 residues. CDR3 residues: CASRGQSNQPQHF. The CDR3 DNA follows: TGTGCCTCCAGGGGCCAGAGCAATCAGCCCCAGCATTTT.

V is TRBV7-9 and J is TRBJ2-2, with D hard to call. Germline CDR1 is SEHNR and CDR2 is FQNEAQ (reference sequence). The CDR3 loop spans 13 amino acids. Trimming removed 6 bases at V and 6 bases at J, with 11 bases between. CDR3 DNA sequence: TGTGCCAGCAGACAAACAGAGCCCGGGGAGCTGTTTTTT. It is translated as CASRQTEPGELFF.

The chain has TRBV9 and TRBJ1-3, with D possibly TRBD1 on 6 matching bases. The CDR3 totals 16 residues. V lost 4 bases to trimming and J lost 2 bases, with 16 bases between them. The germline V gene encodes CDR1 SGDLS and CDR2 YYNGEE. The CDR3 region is CASSSFTQGTGNTIYF. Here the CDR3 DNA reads TGTGCCAGCAGCTCGTTCACCCAGGGGACTGGAAACACCATATATTTT.